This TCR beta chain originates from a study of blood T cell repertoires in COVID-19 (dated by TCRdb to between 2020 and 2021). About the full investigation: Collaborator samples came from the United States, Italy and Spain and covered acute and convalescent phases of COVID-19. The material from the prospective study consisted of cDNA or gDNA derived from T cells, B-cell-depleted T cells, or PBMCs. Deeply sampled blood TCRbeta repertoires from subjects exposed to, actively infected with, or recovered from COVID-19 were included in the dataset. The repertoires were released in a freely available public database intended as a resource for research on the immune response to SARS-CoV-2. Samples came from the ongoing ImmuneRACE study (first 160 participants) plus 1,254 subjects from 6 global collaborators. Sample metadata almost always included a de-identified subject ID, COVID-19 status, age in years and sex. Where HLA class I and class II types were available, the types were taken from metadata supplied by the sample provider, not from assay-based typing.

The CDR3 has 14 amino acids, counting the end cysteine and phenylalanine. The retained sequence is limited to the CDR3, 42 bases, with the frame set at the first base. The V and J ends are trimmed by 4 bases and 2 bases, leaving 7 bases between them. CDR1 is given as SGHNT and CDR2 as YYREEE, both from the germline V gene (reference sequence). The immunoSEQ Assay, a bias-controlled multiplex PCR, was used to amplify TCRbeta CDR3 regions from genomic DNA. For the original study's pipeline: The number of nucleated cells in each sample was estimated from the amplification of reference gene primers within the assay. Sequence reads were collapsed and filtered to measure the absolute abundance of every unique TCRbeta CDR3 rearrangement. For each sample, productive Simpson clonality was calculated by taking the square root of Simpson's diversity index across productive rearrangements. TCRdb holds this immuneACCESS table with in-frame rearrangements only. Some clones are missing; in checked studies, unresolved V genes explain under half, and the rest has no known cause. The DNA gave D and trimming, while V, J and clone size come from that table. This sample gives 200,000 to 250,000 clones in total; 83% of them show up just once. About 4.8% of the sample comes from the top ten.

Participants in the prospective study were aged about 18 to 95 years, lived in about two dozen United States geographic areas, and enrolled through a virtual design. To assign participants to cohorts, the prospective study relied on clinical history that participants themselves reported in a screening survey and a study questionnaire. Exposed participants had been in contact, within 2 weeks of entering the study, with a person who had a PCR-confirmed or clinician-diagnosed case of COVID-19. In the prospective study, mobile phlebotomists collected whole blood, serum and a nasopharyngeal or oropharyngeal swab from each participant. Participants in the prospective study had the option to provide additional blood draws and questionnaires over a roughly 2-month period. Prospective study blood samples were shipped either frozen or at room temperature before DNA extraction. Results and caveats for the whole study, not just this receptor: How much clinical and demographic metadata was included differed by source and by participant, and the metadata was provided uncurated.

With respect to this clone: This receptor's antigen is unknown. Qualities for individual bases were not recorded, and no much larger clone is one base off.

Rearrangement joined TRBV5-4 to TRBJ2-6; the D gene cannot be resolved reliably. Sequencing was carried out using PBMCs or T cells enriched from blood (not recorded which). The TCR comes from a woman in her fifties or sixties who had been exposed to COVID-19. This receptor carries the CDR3 CASSQEAGANVLTF. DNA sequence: TGTGCCAGCAGCCAAGAGGCTGGGGCCAACGTCCTGACTTTC. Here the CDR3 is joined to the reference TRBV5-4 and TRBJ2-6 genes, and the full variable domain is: ETGVTQSPTHLIKTRGQQVTLRCSSQSGHNTVSWYQQALGQGPQFIFQYYREEENGRGNFPPRFSGLQFPNYSSELNVNALELDDSALYLCASSQEAGANVLTFGAGSRLTVL.